This is a list of T cell receptor beta chains from one sample in a study of shared clonotypes between healthy human individuals. Generated by immunoSEQ multiplex PCR, the TCRdb table keeps only in-frame clones and is missing some. The sample carries about 490,000 clones, 76% recorded once. The sample was PBMCs. All receptors come from a woman in her forties in good health. Some clones in this sample may be carry-over from other donors' samples. The CDR3 runs from the conserved cysteine through the conserved F or W. Each record gives: V gene, clone size, J gene, D gene, CDR3 DNA, CDR3 protein. D genes are given only for firm matches. Clone size, where shown, is once, few, many, or a class for clones that have expanded.

V gene: TRBV28; clone size: once; J gene: TRBJ2-2; D gene: .; CDR3 DNA: TGTGCCAGCAGTCCGCTACGGGGCACCGGGGAGCTGTTTTTT; CDR3 protein: CASSPLRGTGELFF
V gene: TRBV7-9; clone size: .; J gene: TRBJ2-7; D gene: .; CDR3 DNA: TGTGCCAGCAGCTTAGGACCGGGACCCTACGAGCAGTACTTC; CDR3 protein: CASSLGPGPYEQYF
V gene: TRBV18; clone size: .; J gene: TRBJ1-4; D gene: TRBD1; CDR3 DNA: TGTGCCAGCTCACTGACAGGGCCGGCTAATGAAAAACTGTTTTTT; CDR3 protein: CASSLTGPANEKLFF
V gene: TRBV7-6; clone size: .; J gene: TRBJ2-3; D gene: .; CDR3 DNA: TGTGCCAGCAGCGAGACAGATACGCAGTATTTT; CDR3 protein: CASSETDTQYF
V gene: TRBV5-1; clone size: .; J gene: TRBJ1-2; D gene: .; CDR3 DNA: TGCGCCAGCAGCTTGGCTTGGGGGGAAAACTATGGCTACACCTTC; CDR3 protein: CASSLAWGENYGYTF
V gene: TRBV18; clone size: once; J gene: TRBJ2-6; D gene: .; CDR3 DNA: TGTGCCACCGGAACCGAGGGTACCAACTCTGGGGCCAACGTCCTGACTTTC; CDR3 protein: CATGTEGTNSGANVLTF
V gene: TRBV12-5; clone size: .; J gene: TRBJ2-5; D gene: .; CDR3 DNA: TGTGCTAGTGCCTCGGCGGCCGGGGGGACCCAGTACTTC; CDR3 protein: CASASAAGGTQYF
V gene: TRBV9; clone size: .; J gene: TRBJ2-5; D gene: .; CDR3 DNA: TGTGCCAGCAGCGTAGTTGGGCAGGCGGGAGAGACCCAGTACTTC; CDR3 protein: CASSVVGQAGETQYF
V gene: TRBV7-2; clone size: .; J gene: TRBJ2-7; D gene: .; CDR3 DNA: TGTGCCAGCAGCTTAGGGAGACAGTACGAGCAGTACTTC; CDR3 protein: CASSLGRQYEQYF
V gene: TRBV11-2; clone size: .; J gene: TRBJ2-1; D gene: TRBD1; CDR3 DNA: TGTGCCAGCAGCGGCGTAACCGGGACAGGGTTGTTCTTC; CDR3 protein: CASSGVTGTGLFF
V gene: TRBV19; clone size: .; J gene: TRBJ1-1; D gene: TRBD1; CDR3 DNA: TGTGCCAGTAGTACGGAGACAGGGTCCCCTGAAGCTTTCTTT; CDR3 protein: CASSTETGSPEAFF
V gene: TRBV19; clone size: .; J gene: TRBJ2-7; D gene: .; CDR3 DNA: TGTGCCAGTAGTAGTGCCCGGGAATTAACCCCCTACGAGCAGTACTTC; CDR3 protein: CASSSARELTPYEQYF
V gene: TRBV5-4; clone size: many; J gene: TRBJ1-4; D gene: .; CDR3 DNA: TGTGCCTTCCGGCAGGCAACTAATGAAAAACTGTTTTTT; CDR3 protein: CAFRQATNEKLFF
V gene: TRBV13; clone size: .; J gene: TRBJ1-1; D gene: .; CDR3 DNA: TGTGCCAGCAGCGTGGGTGGCCGGGCGAACACTGAAGCTTTCTTT; CDR3 protein: CASSVGGRANTEAFF
V gene: TRBV18; clone size: .; J gene: TRBJ1-2; D gene: .; CDR3 DNA: TGTGCCAGCTCACCCCCAAACAGAGACGGCTACACCTTC; CDR3 protein: CASSPPNRDGYTF
V gene: TRBV9; clone size: .; J gene: TRBJ1-1; D gene: .; CDR3 DNA: TGTGCCAGCAGCGTAGCACTGAACACTGAAGCTTTCTTT; CDR3 protein: CASSVALNTEAFF
V gene: TRBV7-8; clone size: once; J gene: TRBJ2-7; D gene: .; CDR3 DNA: TGTGCCAGCAGCTTAAGTCAGTACTCCTACGAGCAGTACTTC; CDR3 protein: CASSLSQYSYEQYF
V gene: TRBV4-3; clone size: few; J gene: TRBJ2-7; D gene: TRBD2; CDR3 DNA: TGCGCCAGCAGCCAACTTGAGCGGGGGGACTACGAGCAGTACTTC; CDR3 protein: CASSQLERGDYEQYF
V gene: TRBV27; clone size: few; J gene: TRBJ2-7; D gene: TRBD1; CDR3 DNA: TGTGCCAGCACCCCACACAGGGGTTCCTACGAGCAGTACTTC; CDR3 protein: CASTPHRGSYEQYF
V gene: TRBV5-1; clone size: .; J gene: TRBJ1-2; D gene: TRBD1; CDR3 DNA: TGCGCCAGCAGCCAGGGACAGGGAATTGGCTACACCTTC; CDR3 protein: CASSQGQGIGYTF
V gene: TRBV5-1; clone size: once; J gene: TRBJ2-1; D gene: TRBD2; CDR3 DNA: TGCGCCAGCAGTTTCCTAGCGGGAGGCGCAAGAAATGAGCAGTTCTTC; CDR3 protein: CASSFLAGGARNEQFF
V gene: TRBV28; clone size: .; J gene: TRBJ1-5; D gene: .; CDR3 DNA: TGTGCCACGCTCTGGGGGGCTAGCAATCAGCCCCAGCATTTT; CDR3 protein: CATLWGASNQPQHF
V gene: TRBV11-1; clone size: .; J gene: TRBJ1-4; D gene: .; CDR3 DNA: TGTGCCAGCAGGCCTAGGGTCAGGGAAGATAATGAAAAACTGTTTTTT; CDR3 protein: CASRPRVREDNEKLFF
V gene: TRBV7-2; clone size: .; J gene: TRBJ1-2; D gene: TRBD1; CDR3 DNA: TGTGCCAGCAGCTTAGGAAGAACAGGGGGTGGCTACACCTTC; CDR3 protein: CASSLGRTGGGYTF
V gene: TRBV5-1; clone size: .; J gene: TRBJ2-7; D gene: TRBD2; CDR3 DNA: TGCGCCAGCGGACTTGGGACTAGCGGCTACGAGCAGTACTTC; CDR3 protein: CASGLGTSGYEQYF
V gene: TRBV18; clone size: .; J gene: TRBJ1-1; D gene: .; CDR3 DNA: TGTGCCAGCTCACCTGGATCAACTTATAGGGACACTGAAGCTTTCTTT; CDR3 protein: CASSPGSTYRDTEAFF
V gene: TRBV28; clone size: .; J gene: TRBJ1-2; D gene: .; CDR3 DNA: TGTGCCAGCTCTCGAGCTAACTATGGCTACACCTTC; CDR3 protein: CASSRANYGYTF
V gene: TRBV27; clone size: few; J gene: TRBJ2-1; D gene: .; CDR3 DNA: TGTGCCAGCAGGACCACTACCTATGGAGTTCATGAGCAGTTCTTC; CDR3 protein: CASRTTTYGVHEQFF
V gene: TRBV5-6; clone size: few; J gene: TRBJ1-4; D gene: .; CDR3 DNA: TGTGCCAGCAGCTTTACAGGGAGTGAAAAACTGTTTTTT; CDR3 protein: CASSFTGSEKLFF
V gene: TRBV19; clone size: few; J gene: TRBJ1-4; D gene: .; CDR3 DNA: TGTGCCAGTAGGACCCAGGGTGCGGAGGATGAAAAACTGTTTTTT; CDR3 protein: CASRTQGAEDEKLFF
V gene: TRBV2; clone size: .; J gene: TRBJ2-7; D gene: TRBD2; CDR3 DNA: TGTGCCAGCAGGGTAATAGCGGGAGGCGAGCAGTACTTC; CDR3 protein: CASRVIAGGEQYF
V gene: TRBV6-5; clone size: many; J gene: TRBJ2-7; D gene: .; CDR3 DNA: TGTGCCAGCAGCCTCCGACAGTTAGGGCAGTACTTC; CDR3 protein: CASSLRQLGQYF
V gene: TRBV7-5; clone size: .; J gene: TRBJ2-7; D gene: .; CDR3 DNA: TGTGCCAGCGGGAAAGGGGACATAGCCTACGAGCAGTACTTC; CDR3 protein: CASGKGDIAYEQYF
V gene: TRBV4-1; clone size: .; J gene: TRBJ2-1; D gene: TRBD2; CDR3 DNA: TGCGCCAGCAGCAGGACTAGCGGGATTGCCAATGAGCAGTTCTTC; CDR3 protein: CASSRTSGIANEQFF
V gene: TRBV15; clone size: few; J gene: TRBJ1-2; D gene: TRBD1; CDR3 DNA: TGTGCCACCAGCCGTAGAGTGGGTAGACAGGGGGGCTACACCTTC; CDR3 protein: CATSRRVGRQGGYTF
V gene: TRBV28; clone size: .; J gene: TRBJ1-3; D gene: .; CDR3 DNA: TGTGCCAGCAGTCTATGGAGCGGAAACACCATATATTTT; CDR3 protein: CASSLWSGNTIYF
V gene: TRBV10-3; clone size: .; J gene: TRBJ2-3; D gene: .; CDR3 DNA: TGTGCCATCAGACATGTCGTCACAGATACGCAGTATTTT; CDR3 protein: CAIRHVVTDTQYF
V gene: TRBV28; clone size: .; J gene: TRBJ2-7; D gene: .; CDR3 DNA: TGTGCCAGCAGTTTATGGGGATACGAGCAGTACTTC; CDR3 protein: CASSLWGYEQYF
V gene: TRBV4-2; clone size: .; J gene: TRBJ1-4; D gene: .; CDR3 DNA: TGTGCCAGCAGCCAAGATCCGGACCATAATGAAAAACTGTTTTTT; CDR3 protein: CASSQDPDHNEKLFF
V gene: TRBV10-3; clone size: .; J gene: TRBJ2-3; D gene: .; CDR3 DNA: TGTGCCATCAGTGACCCGACTAGAGGGAGTTTTGGTACGCAGTATTTT; CDR3 protein: CAISDPTRGSFGTQYF
V gene: TRBV7-6; clone size: few; J gene: TRBJ2-1; D gene: .; CDR3 DNA: TGTGCCAGCAGCCTAGCTGGGGTAGCGGGACAGAATGAGCAGTTCTTC; CDR3 protein: CASSLAGVAGQNEQFF
V gene: TRBV28; clone size: few; J gene: TRBJ2-7; D gene: TRBD2; CDR3 DNA: TGTGCCAGCAAAGCGGGAGGGCCCCGGTACTCCTACGAGCAGTACTTC; CDR3 protein: CASKAGGPRYSYEQYF
V gene: TRBV25-1; clone size: many; J gene: TRBJ2-1; D gene: .; CDR3 DNA: TGTGCCAGCAGTAGGTCAGGCGCCGGACTTCGGGGGTATGAGCAGTTCTTC; CDR3 protein: CASSRSGAGLRGYEQFF
V gene: TRBV5-4; clone size: .; J gene: TRBJ2-1; D gene: .; CDR3 DNA: TGTGCCAGCAGCTTGGAGTTCTCCTACAATGAGCAGTTCTTC; CDR3 protein: CASSLEFSYNEQFF
V gene: TRBV7-2; clone size: .; J gene: TRBJ2-3; D gene: TRBD1; CDR3 DNA: TGTGCCAGCGGACAGGGGGCATCAGATACGCAGTATTTT; CDR3 protein: CASGQGASDTQYF
V gene: TRBV19; clone size: .; J gene: TRBJ2-7; D gene: TRBD1; CDR3 DNA: TGTGCCAGTAGTATGACAGGGGGGGTATACGAGCAGTACTTC; CDR3 protein: CASSMTGGVYEQYF
V gene: TRBV11-2; clone size: .; J gene: TRBJ1-2; D gene: .; CDR3 DNA: TGTGCCAGCAGCTTAGGTACAGGGTTCTATGGCTACACCTTC; CDR3 protein: CASSLGTGFYGYTF
V gene: TRBV11-2; clone size: .; J gene: TRBJ1-2; D gene: TRBD1; CDR3 DNA: TGTGCCAGCAGCTCCGGACAGGGGTATGGCTACACCTTC; CDR3 protein: CASSSGQGYGYTF
V gene: TRBV5-1; clone size: .; J gene: TRBJ2-7; D gene: .; CDR3 DNA: TGCGCCAGCAGCCCAGTCCCCGGGGGTGAGCAGTACTTC; CDR3 protein: CASSPVPGGEQYF
V gene: TRBV28; clone size: .; J gene: TRBJ2-7; D gene: .; CDR3 DNA: TGTGCCAGCAGTTTTGGAGGACCGAACGAGCAGTACTTC; CDR3 protein: CASSFGGPNEQYF
V gene: TRBV9; clone size: .; J gene: TRBJ2-3; D gene: TRBD2; CDR3 DNA: TGTGCCAGCAGCGTAGAGGGACTAGGGCTCACAGATACGCAGTATTTT; CDR3 protein: CASSVEGLGLTDTQYF